A selection of T cell receptor beta chains follows, all from one sample in a study of T cells after yellow fever vaccination. A single record per CDR3 protein comes from TCRdb applying MiXCR to the 5' RACE reads. The sample lists a few hundred thousand distinct CDR3 sequences; about a sixth were seen once. The input for sequencing was PBMCs, taken less than 6 days after the first yellow fever vaccination. These receptors all stem from a man younger than 30 who received the YFV17D yellow fever vaccine. CDR3s include the opening cysteine and the closing phenylalanine or tryptophan. Fields, in order: CDR3 protein, CDR3 DNA, J gene, D gene, V gene, clone size. A D gene is named only where the DNA matches it firmly. Not all rows give a size; the values are once, few, many and, for expanded clones, a class.

CDR3: CASSPSGTQNTEAFF
DNA: TGTGCCAGCAGCCCCTCCGGGACGCAGAACACTGAAGCTTTCTTT
J: TRBJ1-1
D: .
V: TRBV7-2
size: few

CDR3: CASSKKLQGMAYEQYF
DNA: TGTGCCAGCAGCAAGAAATTACAGGGTATGGCCTACGAGCAGTACTTC
J: TRBJ2-7
D: .
V: TRBV5-4
size: .

CDR3: CASSSGGVDYNEQFF
DNA: TGTGCCAGCAGCTCAGGGGGCGTCGACTACAATGAGCAGTTCTTC
J: TRBJ2-1
D: TRBD1
V: TRBV7-2
size: few

CDR3: CASAGGGSSGNTIYF
DNA: TGTGCCAGCGCCGGGGGGGGGAGCTCTGGAAACACCATATATTTT
J: TRBJ1-3
D: .
V: TRBV12-3/TRBV12-4
size: .

CDR3: CASSAQNAGRSGEQYF
DNA: TGTGCCAGCAGTGCCCAGAACGCGGGTCGCTCCGGAGAGCAGTACTTC
J: TRBJ2-7
D: .
V: TRBV6-2/TRBV6-3
size: few

CDR3: CASSIPSVAGGLISTDTQYF
DNA: TGTGCCAGCAGCATCCCCTCGGTAGCGGGGGGACTGATTAGCACAGATACGCAGTATTTT
J: TRBJ2-3
D: TRBD2
V: TRBV11-2
size: few

CDR3: CSVEGQRPYEQYF
DNA: TGCAGCGTTGAAGGACAACGACCCTACGAGCAGTACTTC
J: TRBJ2-7
D: .
V: TRBV29-1
size: .

CDR3: CASSLDRGVYEQYF
DNA: TGTGCCAGCAGCTTAGACCGGGGAGTCTACGAGCAGTACTTC
J: TRBJ2-7
D: .
V: TRBV7-2
size: .

CDR3: CASSQVSRGKNEKLFF
DNA: TGTGCCAGCAGCCAAGTGTCCAGGGGCAAGAATGAAAAACTGTTTTTT
J: TRBJ1-4
D: .
V: TRBV4-2
size: .

CDR3: CASSLAPDYNYGYTF
DNA: TGTGCCAGCAGCTTGGCCCCGGACTATAACTATGGCTACACCTTC
J: TRBJ1-2
D: .
V: TRBV5-6
size: many

CDR3: CASSQDPQGNQPQHF
DNA: TGCGCCAGCAGCCAAGATCCACAGGGAAATCAGCCCCAGCATTTT
J: TRBJ1-5
D: .
V: TRBV4-3
size: .

CDR3: CASAGVNTEAFF
DNA: TGTGCCAGCGCGGGGGTGAACACTGAAGCTTTCTTT
J: TRBJ1-1
D: .
V: TRBV6-1
size: .

CDR3: CSAVVGGGARNEQFF
DNA: TGCAGCGCAGTTGTCGGCGGGGGGGCGAGGAATGAGCAGTTCTTC
J: TRBJ2-1
D: TRBD2
V: TRBV20-1
size: few

CDR3: CASSLSYPSGGAADTQYF
DNA: TGTGCCAGCAGTTTATCGTATCCTAGCGGGGGGGCCGCCGATACGCAGTATTTT
J: TRBJ2-3
D: TRBD2
V: TRBV27
size: .

CDR3: CASSQVGSEDTQYF
DNA: TGCGCCAGCAGCCAAGTCGGTAGCGAAGATACGCAGTATTTT
J: TRBJ2-3
D: .
V: TRBV4-3
size: .

CDR3: CASSYSFGGHQETQYF
DNA: TGTGCCAGCAGTTACTCGTTCGGGGGCCACCAAGAGACCCAGTACTTC
J: TRBJ2-5
D: .
V: TRBV6-5
size: .

CDR3: CASTEQQGGTNEQYF
DNA: TGTGCCAGCACCGAACAACAGGGAGGAACAAACGAGCAGTACTTC
J: TRBJ2-7
D: .
V: TRBV6-1
size: many

CDR3: CASSYGVPNEQFF
DNA: TGTGCCAGCAGTTACGGGGTGCCGAATGAGCAGTTCTTC
J: TRBJ2-1
D: .
V: TRBV6-5
size: .

CDR3: CASSLNLVQETQYF
DNA: TGTGCCAGCAGTTTAAATCTAGTCCAAGAGACCCAGTACTTC
J: TRBJ2-5
D: .
V: TRBV12-3/TRBV12-4
size: few

CDR3: CASSRPPLGGRRTYNEQFF
DNA: TGTGCCAGCAGCAGACCCCCTCTGGGGGGGCGCCGGACCTACAATGAGCAGTTCTTC
J: TRBJ2-1
D: .
V: TRBV11-1
size: few

CDR3: CASIPPGGGNTEAFF
DNA: TGTGCCAGCATTCCCCCAGGGGGGGGAAACACTGAAGCTTTCTTT
J: TRBJ1-1
D: TRBD1
V: TRBV6-2/TRBV6-3
size: few

CDR3: CASSLIAGQADTF
DNA: TGTGCCAGCAGCTTAATCGCGGGACAGGCAGACACCTTC
J: TRBJ1-2
D: TRBD1
V: TRBV7-9
size: .

CDR3: CASSLQGNLDTQYF
DNA: TGTGCCAGCAGCCTACAGGGGAACCTAGATACGCAGTATTTT
J: TRBJ2-3
D: TRBD1
V: TRBV7-8
size: .

CDR3: CASHSGAENEQFF
DNA: TGTGCCAGTCATAGCGGGGCCGAGAATGAGCAGTTCTTC
J: TRBJ2-1
D: TRBD2
V: TRBV18
size: few

CDR3: CASRLLSGGPQPQHF
DNA: TGTGCCAGCAGGCTACTTTCAGGAGGGCCTCAGCCCCAGCATTTT
J: TRBJ1-5
D: .
V: TRBV7-2
size: few

CDR3: CATSVGRDPYEQYF
DNA: TGTGCCACCAGTGTAGGTCGAGATCCCTACGAGCAGTACTTC
J: TRBJ2-7
D: .
V: TRBV15
size: .

CDR3: CSASSGIGTDTQYF
DNA: TGCAGTGCTAGTTCGGGTATCGGCACAGATACGCAGTATTTT
J: TRBJ2-3
D: .
V: TRBV20-1
size: few

CDR3: CATSREGPHRTSLYTF
DNA: TGTGCCACCAGCAGAGAAGGACCGCATCGGACTTCCCTCTACACCTTC
J: TRBJ1-2
D: .
V: TRBV15
size: .

CDR3: CASSQDGSAGTETQYF
DNA: TGTGCCAGCAGCCAAGATGGGTCAGCAGGGACAGAGACCCAGTACTTC
J: TRBJ2-5
D: .
V: TRBV4-2
size: few

CDR3: CASSYHGAGDTGELFF
DNA: TGTGCCAGCAGTTACCACGGGGCTGGGGACACCGGGGAGCTGTTTTTT
J: TRBJ2-2
D: .
V: TRBV6-2/TRBV6-3
size: .

CDR3: CASSLETGGRGYTF
DNA: TGCGCCAGCAGCTTAGAGACAGGGGGTCGAGGCTACACCTTC
J: TRBJ1-2
D: TRBD1
V: TRBV5-1
size: .

CDR3: CASSLADRGLDEQFF
DNA: TGCGCCAGCAGCTTGGCCGACAGGGGGCTCGATGAGCAGTTCTTC
J: TRBJ2-1
D: TRBD1
V: TRBV5-1
size: .

CDR3: CASSLQGFGANVLTF
DNA: TGTGCCAGTAGTCTCCAGGGGTTCGGGGCCAACGTCCTGACTTTC
J: TRBJ2-6
D: .
V: TRBV19
size: .

CDR3: CASSLSSGGLYEQFF
DNA: TGTGCCAGCAGCTTAAGTAGCGGGGGGCTGTATGAGCAGTTCTTC
J: TRBJ2-1
D: TRBD2
V: TRBV7-2
size: many

CDR3: CASSQGQGDYEQYF
DNA: TGCGCCAGCAGCCAAGGACAGGGAGATTACGAGCAGTACTTC
J: TRBJ2-7
D: TRBD1
V: TRBV4-3
size: many

CDR3: CASYRRGGGTEAFF
DNA: TGTGCCAGTTATCGGAGGGGAGGTGGCACTGAAGCTTTCTTT
J: TRBJ1-1
D: .
V: TRBV19
size: .

CDR3: CASSGPGGKAFF
DNA: TGTGCCAGCAGTGGTCCAGGGGGGAAAGCTTTCTTT
J: TRBJ1-1
D: TRBD1
V: TRBV2
size: few

CDR3: CSARDPNSPLHF
DNA: TGCAGTGCTAGAGATCCGAATTCACCCCTCCACTTT
J: TRBJ1-6
D: .
V: TRBV20-1
size: .

CDR3: CASSSRDRGLGYTF
DNA: TGTGCCAGCAGTTCCAGGGACAGGGGGCTGGGCTACACCTTC
J: TRBJ1-2
D: TRBD1
V: TRBV6-5
size: .

CDR3: CASSGGQGAALGELFF
DNA: TGTGCCAGCAGTGGAGGACAGGGGGCAGCTCTCGGGGAGCTGTTTTTT
J: TRBJ2-2
D: TRBD1
V: TRBV6-1
size: few

CDR3: CASSLSSGSYLGDTQYF
DNA: TGTGCCAGCTCTCTATCTTCAGGGTCCTACCTAGGTGATACGCAGTATTTT
J: TRBJ2-3
D: .
V: TRBV7-8
size: few